This paragraph reports one TCR beta chain. Its antigen remains unidentified. Reverse transcription of all isolated RNA meant that expressed TCRB transcripts were sequenced. Sequenced by immunoSEQ multiplex PCR; TCRdb stores in-frame clones only, minus some. The sample carries 50,000 to 55,000 clones, about 60% recorded once. This sample is part of a study of beta chain features in type 1 diabetes. Findings of the study overall: Significant though moderate, a shortening of TCRB CDR3s appeared in all four CD4+ subsets of Type 1 diabetes patients.

This TCR came from a woman aged 30 to 39 with type 1 diabetes. Specimen: stem cell memory CD4+ T cells from blood.

The CDR3: CATSRRNQGASEKLFF. In nucleotides, the CDR3 is TGTGCCACCAGCAGAAGGAACCAGGGGGCGAGTGAAAAACTGTTTTTT. The gene calls are TRBV15 and TRBJ1-4; TRBD1 matches 8 bases. This CDR3 is built from 16 residues. Germline CDR1 is LNHNV and CDR2 is YYDKDF (reference sequence). After removal of 2 bases from V and 7 bases from J, the junction contained 9 bases not matched to a gene.